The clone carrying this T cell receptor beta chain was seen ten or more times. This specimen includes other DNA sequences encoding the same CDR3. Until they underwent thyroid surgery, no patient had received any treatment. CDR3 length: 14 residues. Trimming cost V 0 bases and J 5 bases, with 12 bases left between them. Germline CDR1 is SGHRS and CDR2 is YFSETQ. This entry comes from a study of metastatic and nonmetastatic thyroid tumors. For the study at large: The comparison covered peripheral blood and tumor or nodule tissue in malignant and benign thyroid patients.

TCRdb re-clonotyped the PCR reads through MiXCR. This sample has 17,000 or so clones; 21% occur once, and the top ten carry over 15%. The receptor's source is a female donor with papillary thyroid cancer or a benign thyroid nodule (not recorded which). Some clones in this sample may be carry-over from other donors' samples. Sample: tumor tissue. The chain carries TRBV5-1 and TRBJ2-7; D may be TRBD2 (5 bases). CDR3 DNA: TGCGCCAGCAGCTTGGCCGAAGCGGCCCACGAGCAGTACTTC. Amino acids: CASSLAEAAHEQYF.